A selection of T cell receptor beta chains follows, all from one sample in a study of CD8 T cells in Susac syndrome. TCRdb processed the immunoSEQ multiplex PCR reads anew with MiXCR; each CDR3 protein has one entry. Altogether around 80,000 distinct CDR3 sequences are present, about 91% being singletons, with the ten largest covering around 0.5%. Sequencing was done on a sample of CD8+ T cells from PBMCs. These receptors were collected from a human donor with multiple sclerosis. Each CDR3 is given with its conserved first and last residue. The order of the fields is clone size, J gene, D gene, V gene, CDR3 length, CDR3 DNA, CDR3 protein. The D gene is left open where the match is weak. Rows give clone size only sometimes, using once, few, many, or a class for an expanded clone.

. | TRBJ2-4 | . | TRBV6-6 | 14 | TGTGCCAGCAGTTACTCAGGCCCGCGAAACATTCAGTACTTC | CASSYSGPRNIQYF
. | TRBJ2-3 | . | TRBV14 | 12 | TGTGCCAGCAGCCAAGTCACAGATACGCAGTATTTT | CASSQVTDTQYF
. | TRBJ1-3 | . | TRBV5-4 | 14 | TGTGCCAGCAGCTTGGCAGGCAGAGGAAACACCATATATTTT | CASSLAGRGNTIYF
. | TRBJ2-2 | . | TRBV29-1 | 10 | TGCAGCGTCCTAACCGGGGAGCTGTTTTTT | CSVLTGELFF
few | TRBJ1-2 | . | TRBV6-6 | 14 | TGTGCCAGCAGTTACGGGCAGGGTAGCTATGGCTACACCTTC | CASSYGQGSYGYTF
. | TRBJ2-3 | . | TRBV5-6 | 11 | TGTGCCAGCGGGCCGGGGGATACGCAGTATTTT | CASGPGDTQYF
. | TRBJ1-1 | . | TRBV9 | 14 | TGTGCCAGCAGCGTAGCGGGTTCTGGAGCTGAAGCTTTCTTT | CASSVAGSGAEAFF
once | TRBJ2-1 | TRBD2 | TRBV6-2/TRBV6-3 | 15 | TGTGCCAGCAGTTACTTTGAGCGGGAAGACAATGAGCAGTTCTTC | CASSYFEREDNEQFF
few | TRBJ1-6 | TRBD1 | TRBV27 | 14 | TGTGCCAGCAGTCCCGGGACAGCCAATTCACCCCTCCACTTT | CASSPGTANSPLHF
. | TRBJ2-7 | . | TRBV11-3 | 14 | TGTGCCAGCAGCTTAGATCAGGGGATCTACGAGCAGTACTTC | CASSLDQGIYEQYF
. | TRBJ2-4 | . | TRBV27 | 14 | TGTGCCACCAAGCCCAGGCTAGCCAAAAACATTCAGTACTTC | CATKPRLAKNIQYF
. | TRBJ1-5 | TRBD1 | TRBV7-6 | 14 | TGTGCCAGCAGCTTAGGACAGGGGAATCAGCCCCAGCATTTT | CASSLGQGNQPQHF
once | TRBJ1-5 | . | TRBV27 | 14 | TGTGCCAGCAGTAGTTGGATGAGCAATCAGCCCCAGCATTTT | CASSSWMSNQPQHF
. | TRBJ2-7 | . | TRBV5-5 | 14 | TGTGCCAGCAGCTTGGACGGTTCTCCCTACGAGCAGTACTTC | CASSLDGSPYEQYF
. | TRBJ2-1 | TRBD2 | TRBV9 | 14 | TGTGCCAGCACTGCGGGAGGCTCCTACAATGAGCAGTTCTTC | CASTAGGSYNEQFF
. | TRBJ2-2 | . | TRBV6-1 | 13 | TGTGCCAGCATCGAACGCAGCACCGGGGAGCTGTTTTTT | CASIERSTGELFF
. | TRBJ2-5 | . | TRBV11-2 | 15 | TGTGCCAGCAGCCACTATGGGTCATCCCCAGAGACCCAGTACTTC | CASSHYGSSPETQYF
. | TRBJ2-5 | TRBD2 | TRBV7-9 | 14 | TGTGCCAGCAGCTCTCCAGCGGGACGGGAGACCCAGTACTTC | CASSSPAGRETQYF
. | TRBJ2-7 | . | TRBV14 | 15 | TGTGCCAGCAGCCCCGACGTCGTTTATTCCTACGAGCAGTACTTC | CASSPDVVYSYEQYF
. | TRBJ1-5 | . | TRBV6-1 | 10 | TGTGCCACCTCCGTTCAGCCCCAGCATTTT | CATSVQPQHF
. | TRBJ2-1 | . | TRBV6-2/TRBV6-3 | 15 | TGTGCCAGCAGTTATGGCAGGGCCTCCTACAATGAGCAGTTCTTC | CASSYGRASYNEQFF
. | TRBJ2-1 | . | TRBV5-6 | 15 | TGTGCCAGCAGCCACCGTCTAGCGCCCCCGGGCGAGCAGTTCTTC | CASSHRLAPPGEQFF
. | TRBJ2-5 | . | TRBV7-9 | 16 | TGTGCCAGCAGCCCCTCAGGGGGGACATCACAAGAGACCCAGTACTTC | CASSPSGGTSQETQYF
once | TRBJ2-7 | TRBD1 | TRBV27 | 17 | TGTGCCAGCAGCTTACTACCCCCGGGACAGGGGGTCGGCGAGCAGTACTTC | CASSLLPPGQGVGEQYF
. | TRBJ2-7 | . | TRBV28 | 15 | TGTGCCAGCAGTTTATTTCTAGATCGTACCTACGAGCAGTACTTC | CASSLFLDRTYEQYF
. | TRBJ2-1 | TRBD2 | TRBV12-5 | 14 | TGTGCTAGTGGGAGGGAGGGAACCTACAATGAGCAGTTCTTC | CASGREGTYNEQFF
. | TRBJ2-3 | . | TRBV19 | 15 | TGTGCCAGTAGTATCACAGGGTCCTCCCCAGATACGCAGTATTTT | CASSITGSSPDTQYF
. | TRBJ1-2 | TRBD1 | TRBV6-5 | 14 | TGTGCCAGCAGTTACTTGGGACAGTCCGAAGGCTACACCTTC | CASSYLGQSEGYTF
. | TRBJ2-7 | . | TRBV6-2/TRBV6-3 | 13 | TGTGCCAGCAGTTCACATGAAGTGGGCGAGCAGTACTTC | CASSSHEVGEQYF
. | TRBJ1-6 | . | TRBV28 | 15 | TGTGCCAGCAGTTTAAAGGGCGTAAGAAGGTCACCCCTCCACTTT | CASSLKGVRRSPLHF
. | TRBJ2-5 | . | TRBV28 | 15 | TGTGCCAGCAGTTTATGGAGTATAGGGAAGGAGACCCAGTACTTC | CASSLWSIGKETQYF
. | TRBJ2-5 | . | TRBV28 | 14 | TGTGCCAGCAGTTTGGGGACCCGTAGAGAGACCCAGTACTTC | CASSLGTRRETQYF
. | TRBJ2-3 | TRBD2 | TRBV6-2/TRBV6-3 | 18 | TGTGCCAGCAGTACCGAAACCGCTAGCGGGGGCCACACAGATACGCAGTATTTT | CASSTETASGGHTDTQYF
. | TRBJ1-5 | . | TRBV6-5 | 15 | TGTGCCAGCAGATTACCTGGGCGAAGCAATCAGCCCCAGCATTTT | CASRLPGRSNQPQHF
. | TRBJ2-2 | . | TRBV11-3 | 13 | TGTGCCAGCAGCTTAGGATCGTCCGGGGAGCTGTTTTTT | CASSLGSSGELFF
. | TRBJ2-7 | . | TRBV29-1 | 12 | TGCAGCGTTGTAGGTATCTCCTACGAGCAGTACTTC | CSVVGISYEQYF
. | TRBJ2-5 | . | TRBV4-3 | 15 | TGCGCCAGCAGCCAAGATCGAGGACAGCAAGAGACCCAGTACTTC | CASSQDRGQQETQYF
. | TRBJ1-2 | . | TRBV3-1 | 12 | TGTGCCAGCAGCCACGATTTCCATGGCTACACCTTC | CASSHDFHGYTF
. | TRBJ1-1 | . | TRBV20-1 | 10 | TGCAGTGCTAGAGAACGGGACATGTTCTTT | CSARERDMFF
. | TRBJ2-1 | TRBD1 | TRBV27 | 15 | TGTGCCAGCAGATCGGACAGGGATGTATACAATGAGCAGTTCTTC | CASRSDRDVYNEQFF
. | TRBJ2-2 | . | TRBV28 | 14 | TGTGCCAGCAAGAAGGGTGCGGACACCGGGGAGCTGTTTTTT | CASKKGADTGELFF
. | TRBJ1-2 | . | TRBV23-1 | 16 | TGCGCCAGCAGTCAATCGTTGGGGGACCGAAACTATGGCTACACCTTC | CASSQSLGDRNYGYTF
. | TRBJ1-2 | . | TRBV6-5 | 19 | TGTGCCAGCAGTTCTCTGGCCGGCAGCTTCCAAACGACTAACTATGGCTACACCTTC | CASSSLAGSFQTTNYGYTF
once | TRBJ2-2 | TRBD1 | TRBV9 | 15 | TGTGCCAGCAGCGCCCACAGGGGGCCGGACGGGGAGCTGTTTTTT | CASSAHRGPDGELFF
. | TRBJ1-2 | . | TRBV20-1 | 13 | TGCAGTGCTAGGGGGCTAACTAACTATGGCTACACCTTC | CSARGLTNYGYTF
. | TRBJ2-7 | TRBD1 | TRBV25-1 | 13 | TGTGCCAGCAGTGATTTTTCAGGGGGCGAGCAGTACTTC | CASSDFSGGEQYF
. | TRBJ1-2 | TRBD1 | TRBV6-5 | 14 | TGTGCCAGCAGTCAGGCAGGGGGCGCCTATGGCTACACCTTC | CASSQAGGAYGYTF
. | TRBJ2-5 | TRBD1 | TRBV11-2 | 16 | TGTGCCAGCAGCTTAGTTTGGGACAGGGGGCGAGAGACCCAGTACTTC | CASSLVWDRGRETQYF
. | TRBJ2-1 | . | TRBV13 | 15 | TGTGCCAGCAGCTCCGGGACAACTAACTACAATGAGCAGTTCTTC | CASSSGTTNYNEQFF
. | TRBJ1-1 | TRBD1 | TRBV13 | 14 | TGTGCCAGCAGCCTCGACAGGGCGGGGACTGAAGCTTTCTTT | CASSLDRAGTEAFF
. | TRBJ2-3 | . | TRBV20-1 | 14 | TGCAGTGCTAGAGAGAGGGGTGGGACAGATACGCAGTATTTT | CSARERGGTDTQYF
. | TRBJ1-1 | . | TRBV28 | 15 | TGTGCCAGCAGTTTATTAGGGACCTATAACACTGAAGCTTTCTTT | CASSLLGTYNTEAFF
. | TRBJ1-6 | TRBD1 | TRBV13 | 14 | TGTGCCAGCAGCAAAGGACAGGAAAATTCACCCCTCCACTTT | CASSKGQENSPLHF
. | TRBJ2-3 | . | TRBV9 | 14 | TGTGCCAGCAGCGTGCTCGACCGAGGAGATACGCAGTATTTT | CASSVLDRGDTQYF
. | TRBJ2-2 | . | TRBV12-3/TRBV12-4 | 15 | TGTGCCAGCAGTCGGGGACAAGCTGCCACCGGGGAGCTGTTTTTT | CASSRGQAATGELFF
. | TRBJ2-5 | . | TRBV20-1 | 13 | TGCAGTGCTAGAGATAGGGGCGAAGAGACCCAGTACTTC | CSARDRGEETQYF
. | TRBJ2-7 | . | TRBV7-2 | 16 | TGTGCCAGCAGCTTAGAGGCAGGATGGGGCTCCTACGAGCAGTACTTC | CASSLEAGWGSYEQYF